These T cell receptor beta chains were read from a single sample in a study of PD-L1 blockade in urothelial cancer. Measured with immunoSEQ multiplex PCR; TCRdb has only the in-frame clones, and not every one. The sample records 130,000 or so clones, 84% being singletons. Sequenced material: PBMCs, taken around atezolizumab (anti-PD-L1) treatment. The receptors shown here come from a middle-aged man with urothelial cancer. Both conserved end residues are part of each CDR3. D genes are given only for firm matches. Clone sizes are given selectively: once, few, many, or a class where the clone is expanded.

TRBJ2-1,NA,TRBV5-1,NA,CASSLQDNNEQFF,TGCGCCAGCAGCTTGCAGGACAACAATGAGCAGTTCTTC
TRBJ1-6,TRBD1,TRBV2,once,CASRDGTANSPLHF,TGTGCCAGCAGGGACGGGACAGCTAATTCACCCCTCCACTTT
TRBJ2-5,NA,TRBV27,NA,CASSLFGGETQYF,TGTGCCAGCAGTTTATTTGGCGGGGAGACCCAGTACTTC
TRBJ2-1,TRBD2,TRBV2,NA,CASSRLAADNEQFF,TGTGCCAGCAGCCGACTAGCGGCTGACAATGAGCAGTTCTTC
TRBJ1-2,TRBD1,TRBV28,NA,CASSFRGQGGDYGYTF,TGTGCCAGCAGTTTTAGAGGACAGGGCGGTGACTATGGCTACACCTTC
TRBJ2-1,TRBD2,TRBV7-2,NA,CASSSISGSYFNEQFF,TGTGCCAGCAGCTCGATTAGCGGGAGTTACTTCAATGAGCAGTTCTTC
TRBJ2-1,NA,TRBV11-3,NA,CASSSWGRYNEQFF,TGTGCCAGCAGCTCGTGGGGGAGGTACAATGAGCAGTTCTTC
TRBJ1-4,NA,TRBV7-9,NA,CASSLAGTPGSYFF,TGTGCCAGCAGCTTAGCAGGCACCCCCGGGTCCTATTTTTTT
TRBJ2-2,NA,TRBV2,few,CASHDGATGELFF,TGTGCCAGCCACGATGGGGCCACCGGGGAGCTGTTTTTT
TRBJ2-7,TRBD2,TRBV30,NA,CAWKKRAGDGEQYF,TGTGCCTGGAAAAAGCGAGCGGGAGATGGCGAGCAGTACTTC
TRBJ1-4,NA,TRBV5-8,NA,CASTRGAQEKLFF,TGTGCCAGCACCCGGGGGGCACAAGAAAAACTGTTTTTT
TRBJ2-3,TRBD1,TRBV29-1,NA,CSAEGDSVYTDTQYF,TGCAGCGCAGAGGGGGACAGTGTCTACACAGATACGCAGTATTTT
TRBJ2-7,TRBD1,TRBV28,once,CASSFSNWDRPYEQYF,TGTGCCAGCAGTTTCTCTAATTGGGACAGACCCTACGAGCAGTACTTC
TRBJ2-7,TRBD2,TRBV29-1,NA,CSVSWTRAYEQYF,TGCAGCGTGTCGTGGACTAGGGCCTACGAGCAGTACTTC
TRBJ2-7,TRBD2,TRBV6-1,NA,CASSETSGIPLPEQYF,TGTGCCAGCAGTGAAACTAGCGGGATACCCCTCCCCGAGCAGTACTTC
TRBJ1-3,NA,TRBV5-1,NA,CASSSTGSGNTIYF,TGCGCCAGCAGCTCCACGGGCTCTGGAAACACCATATATTTT
TRBJ1-2,NA,TRBV5-5,NA,CASSLDSFYGYTF,TGTGCCAGCAGCTTAGACTCATTCTATGGCTACACCTTC
TRBJ2-3,TRBD2,TRBV15,NA,CATSRELAGGGDTQYF,TGTGCCACCAGCAGAGAACTAGCGGGAGGTGGAGATACGCAGTATTTT
TRBJ2-1,NA,TRBV5-1,NA,CASSSDPHRSNEQFF,TGCGCCAGCAGCTCAGACCCGCATCGGAGCAATGAGCAGTTCTTC
TRBJ2-1,TRBD1,TRBV5-4,NA,CASSTGQGYYNEQFF,TGTGCCAGCAGCACGGGACAGGGATATTACAATGAGCAGTTCTTC
TRBJ1-2,TRBD1,TRBV11-2,NA,CASSRQGLNGYTF,TGTGCCAGCAGCAGACAGGGTCTAAATGGCTACACCTTC
TRBJ1-5,NA,TRBV7-8,NA,CASKAPNQPQHF,TGTGCCAGCAAAGCCCCCAATCAGCCCCAGCATTTT
TRBJ2-7,TRBD1,TRBV9,NA,CASSPGTGGPYEQYF,TGTGCCAGCAGCCCCGGGACAGGGGGCCCCTACGAGCAGTACTTC
TRBJ2-1,TRBD2,TRBV4-1,NA,CASSQGLAGGGAYNEQFF,TGCGCCAGCAGCCAAGGACTAGCGGGAGGGGGGGCATACAATGAGCAGTTCTTC
TRBJ2-5,NA,TRBV7-2,NA,CASSLGGSAFAQYF,TGTGCCAGCAGCTTAGGAGGTTCTGCTTTTGCCCAGTACTTC
TRBJ2-7,TRBD1,TRBV5-1,once,CASRLTGQGSAYEQYF,TGCGCCAGCCGACTCACCGGACAGGGGAGCGCCTACGAGCAGTACTTC
TRBJ2-1,NA,TRBV15,NA,CATSRTESYNEQFF,TGTGCCACCAGCAGAACAGAATCCTACAATGAGCAGTTCTTC